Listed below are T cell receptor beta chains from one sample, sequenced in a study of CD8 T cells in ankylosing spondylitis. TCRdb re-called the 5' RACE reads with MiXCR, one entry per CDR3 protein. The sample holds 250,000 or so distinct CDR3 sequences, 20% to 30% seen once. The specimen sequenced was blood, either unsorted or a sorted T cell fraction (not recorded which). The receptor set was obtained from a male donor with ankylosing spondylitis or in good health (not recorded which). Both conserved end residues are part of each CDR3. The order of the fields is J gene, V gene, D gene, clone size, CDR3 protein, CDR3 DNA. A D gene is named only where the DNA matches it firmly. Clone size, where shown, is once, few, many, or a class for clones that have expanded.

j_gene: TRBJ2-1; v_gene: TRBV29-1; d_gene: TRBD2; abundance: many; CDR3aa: CSVTSRLAGGINEQFF; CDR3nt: TGCAGCGTCACGTCCCGTCTAGCGGGGGGGATCAATGAGCAGTTCTTC
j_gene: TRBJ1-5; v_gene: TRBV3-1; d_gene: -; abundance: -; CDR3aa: CASSLRQDNQPQHF; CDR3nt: TGTGCCAGCAGCCTGCGACAGGATAATCAGCCCCAGCATTTT
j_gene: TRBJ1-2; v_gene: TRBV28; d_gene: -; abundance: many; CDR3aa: CASSQTGGGYTF; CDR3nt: TGTGCCAGCAGTCAGACCGGGGGAGGCTACACCTTC
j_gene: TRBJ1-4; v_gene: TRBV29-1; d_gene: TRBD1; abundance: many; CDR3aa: CSVEGDRANEKLFF; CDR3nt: TGCAGCGTTGAAGGGGACAGGGCTAATGAAAAACTGTTTTTT
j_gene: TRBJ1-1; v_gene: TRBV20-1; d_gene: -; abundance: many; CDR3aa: CSASRGVNTEAFF; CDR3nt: TGCAGTGCTAGTAGGGGAGTGAACACTGAAGCTTTCTTT
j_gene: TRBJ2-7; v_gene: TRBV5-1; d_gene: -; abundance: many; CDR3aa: CASSLDVRTHEQYF; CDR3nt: TGCGCCAGCAGCTTGGACGTCCGCACCCACGAGCAGTACTTC
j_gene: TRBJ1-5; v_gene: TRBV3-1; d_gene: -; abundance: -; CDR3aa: CASSQQVLQPQHF; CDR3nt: TGTGCCAGCAGCCAACAGGTCCTCCAGCCCCAGCATTTT
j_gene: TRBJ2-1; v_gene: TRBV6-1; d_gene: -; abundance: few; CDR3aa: CASSGAGLGYNEQFF; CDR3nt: TGTGCCAGCAGTGGCGCAGGGTTGGGGTACAATGAGCAGTTCTTC
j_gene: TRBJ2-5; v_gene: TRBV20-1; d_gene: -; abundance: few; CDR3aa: CSAVDGPRETQYF; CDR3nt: TGCAGTGCTGTGGATGGGCCCAGAGAGACCCAGTACTTC
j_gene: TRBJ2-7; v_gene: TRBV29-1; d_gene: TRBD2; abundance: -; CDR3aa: CSFVEVGGGEQYF; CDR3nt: TGCAGCTTTGTAGAGGTTGGGGGGGGCGAGCAGTACTTC
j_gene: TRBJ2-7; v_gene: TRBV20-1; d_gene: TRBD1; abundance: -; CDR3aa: CSASPDRPEQYF; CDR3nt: TGCAGTGCTAGCCCGGACAGGCCCGAGCAGTACTTC
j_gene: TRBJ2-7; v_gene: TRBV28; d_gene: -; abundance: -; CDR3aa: CASSPSLLVYEQYF; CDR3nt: TGTGCCAGCAGTCCCTCCCTTCTCGTCTACGAGCAGTACTTC
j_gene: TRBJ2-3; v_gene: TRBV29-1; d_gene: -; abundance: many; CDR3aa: CSAAGEDTDTQYF; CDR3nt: TGCAGCGCTGCAGGGGAAGACACAGATACGCAGTATTTT
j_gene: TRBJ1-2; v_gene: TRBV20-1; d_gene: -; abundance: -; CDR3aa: CSASFQVDGYTF; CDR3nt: TGCAGTGCTAGTTTCCAGGTGGATGGCTACACCTTC
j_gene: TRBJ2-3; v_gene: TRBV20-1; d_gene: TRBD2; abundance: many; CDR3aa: CSARVSAGVHDTQYF; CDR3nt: TGCAGTGCTAGAGTTTCAGCGGGGGTTCACGATACGCAGTATTTT
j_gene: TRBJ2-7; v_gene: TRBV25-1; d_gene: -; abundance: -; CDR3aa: CASSVTGTYEQYF; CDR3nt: TGTGCCAGCAGTGTCACCGGAACCTACGAGCAGTACTTC
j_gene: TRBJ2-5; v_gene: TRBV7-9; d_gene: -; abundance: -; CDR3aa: CASRSGETQYF; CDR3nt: TGTGCCAGCAGGTCAGGGGAGACCCAGTACTTC
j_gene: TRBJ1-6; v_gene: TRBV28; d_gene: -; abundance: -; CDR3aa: CASSLVVPSPLHF; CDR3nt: TGTGCCAGCAGTTTAGTAGTCCCTTCACCCCTCCACTTT
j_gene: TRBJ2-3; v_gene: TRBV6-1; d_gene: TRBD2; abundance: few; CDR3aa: CASSHRLAGGRDTQYF; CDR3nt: TGTGCCAGCAGCCATCGACTAGCGGGGGGGCGAGATACGCAGTATTTT
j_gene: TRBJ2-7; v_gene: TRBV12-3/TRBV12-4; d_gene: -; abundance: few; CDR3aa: CASAGASFNGYEQYF; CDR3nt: TGTGCCAGCGCGGGGGCCTCCTTTAACGGCTACGAGCAGTACTTC
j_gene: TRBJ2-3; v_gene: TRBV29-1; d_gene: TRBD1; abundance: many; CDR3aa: CSAQQGADTQYF; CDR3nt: TGCAGCGCCCAACAGGGGGCCGATACGCAGTATTTT
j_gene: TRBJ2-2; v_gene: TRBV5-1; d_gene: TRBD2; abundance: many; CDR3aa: CASSTGLARATGELFF; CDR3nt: TGCGCCAGCAGCACCGGACTAGCTAGGGCCACCGGGGAGCTGTTTTTT
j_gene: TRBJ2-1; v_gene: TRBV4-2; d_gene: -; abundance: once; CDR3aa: CASSQEQGSSYNEQFF; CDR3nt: TGTGCCAGCAGCCAAGAACAGGGCAGCTCCTACAATGAGCAGTTCTTC
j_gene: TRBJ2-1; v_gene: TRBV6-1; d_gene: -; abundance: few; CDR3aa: CASSTWGQSVDEQFF; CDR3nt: TGTGCCAGCAGTACCTGGGGACAATCGGTGGATGAGCAGTTCTTC
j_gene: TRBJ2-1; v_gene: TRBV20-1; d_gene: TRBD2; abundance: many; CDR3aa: CSASGGGYEQFF; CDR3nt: TGCAGTGCTAGCGGGGGGGGATATGAGCAGTTCTTC
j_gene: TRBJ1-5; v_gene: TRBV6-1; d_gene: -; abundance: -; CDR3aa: CASSEAGTGFQPQHF; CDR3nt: TGTGCCAGCAGTGAAGCTGGTACAGGGTTCCAGCCCCAGCATTTT
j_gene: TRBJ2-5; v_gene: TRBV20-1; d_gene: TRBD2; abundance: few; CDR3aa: CSARRLVGGGRETQYF; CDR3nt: TGCAGTGCTAGGCGCCTCGTGGGCGGGGGTCGAGAGACCCAGTACTTC
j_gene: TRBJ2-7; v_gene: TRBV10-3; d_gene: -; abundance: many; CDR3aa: CAISVHRERGEQYF; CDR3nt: TGTGCCATCAGTGTTCACAGGGAAAGGGGCGAGCAGTACTTC
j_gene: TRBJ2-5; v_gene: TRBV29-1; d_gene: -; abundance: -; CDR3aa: CSGTGGLETQYF; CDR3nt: TGCAGCGGGACCGGAGGGTTAGAGACCCAGTACTTC
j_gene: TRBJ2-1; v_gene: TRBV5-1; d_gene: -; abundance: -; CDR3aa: CASGRTDSYNEQFF; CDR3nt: TGCGCCAGCGGCCGAACCGACAGTTACAATGAGCAGTTCTTC
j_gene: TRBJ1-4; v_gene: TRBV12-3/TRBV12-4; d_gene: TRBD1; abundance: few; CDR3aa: CASSLSTGFEKLFF; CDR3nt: TGTGCCAGCAGTCTATCGACAGGGTTTGAAAAACTGTTTTTT
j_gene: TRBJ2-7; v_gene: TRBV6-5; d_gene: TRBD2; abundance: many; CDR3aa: CASSYIAGPYEQYF; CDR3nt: TGTGCCAGCAGTTACATAGCGGGGCCCTACGAGCAGTACTTC
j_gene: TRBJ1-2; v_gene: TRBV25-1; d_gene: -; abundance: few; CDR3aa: CASSEPWSYGYTF; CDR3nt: TGTGCCAGCAGTGAACCCTGGTCCTATGGCTACACCTTC
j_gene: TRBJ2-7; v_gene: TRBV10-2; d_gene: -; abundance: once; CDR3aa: CASSRWGANYEQYF; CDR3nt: TGCGCCAGCTCGCGGTGGGGGGCAAACTACGAGCAGTACTTC